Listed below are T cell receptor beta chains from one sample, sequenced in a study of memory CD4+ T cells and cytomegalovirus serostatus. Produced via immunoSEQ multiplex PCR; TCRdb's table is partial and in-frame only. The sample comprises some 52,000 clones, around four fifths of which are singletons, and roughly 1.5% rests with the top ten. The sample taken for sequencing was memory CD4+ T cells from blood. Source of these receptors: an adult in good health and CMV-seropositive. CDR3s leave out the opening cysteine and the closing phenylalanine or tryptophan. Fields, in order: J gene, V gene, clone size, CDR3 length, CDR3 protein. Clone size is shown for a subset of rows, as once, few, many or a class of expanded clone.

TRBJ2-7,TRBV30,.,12,ACHERARAYEQY
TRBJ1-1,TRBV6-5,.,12,ASSYRTGNTEAF
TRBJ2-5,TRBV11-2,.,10,ASSLREETQY
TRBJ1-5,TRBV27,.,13,ASAPGQNMNQPQH
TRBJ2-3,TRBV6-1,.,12,ASSETGGADTQY
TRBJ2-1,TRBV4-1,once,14,ASRPGAGGHRNEQF
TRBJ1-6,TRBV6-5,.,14,ASSYSQGRPNSPLH
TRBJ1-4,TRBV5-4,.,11,ASSLPGNSELF
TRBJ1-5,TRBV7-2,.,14,ASSLGQGRVVQPQH
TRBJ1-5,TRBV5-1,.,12,ASSLGQNNQPQH
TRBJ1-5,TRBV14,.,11,ASSQVVAGPQH